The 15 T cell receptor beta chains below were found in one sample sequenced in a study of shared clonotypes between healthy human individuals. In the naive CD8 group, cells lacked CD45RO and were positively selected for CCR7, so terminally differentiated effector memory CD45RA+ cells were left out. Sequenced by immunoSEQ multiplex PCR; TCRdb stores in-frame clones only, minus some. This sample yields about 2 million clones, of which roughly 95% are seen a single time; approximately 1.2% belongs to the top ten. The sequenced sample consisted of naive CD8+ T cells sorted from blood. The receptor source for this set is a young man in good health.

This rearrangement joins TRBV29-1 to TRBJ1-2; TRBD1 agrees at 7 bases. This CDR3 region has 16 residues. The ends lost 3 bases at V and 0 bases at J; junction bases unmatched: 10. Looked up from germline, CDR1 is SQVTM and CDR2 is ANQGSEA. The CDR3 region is CSVDVTGSFANYGYTF. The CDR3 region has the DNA TGCAGCGTTGATGTGACAGGGAGTTTCGCTAACTATGGCTACACCTTC.

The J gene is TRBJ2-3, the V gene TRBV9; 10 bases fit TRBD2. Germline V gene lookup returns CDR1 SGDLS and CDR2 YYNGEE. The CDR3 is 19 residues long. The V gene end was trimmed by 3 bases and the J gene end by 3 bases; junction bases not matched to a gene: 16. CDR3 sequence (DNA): TGTGCCAGCAGCGAGGGGTCTCCTCAGCGGGAGGGCCCAACAGATACGCAGTATTTT. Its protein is CASSEGSPQREGPTDTQYF.

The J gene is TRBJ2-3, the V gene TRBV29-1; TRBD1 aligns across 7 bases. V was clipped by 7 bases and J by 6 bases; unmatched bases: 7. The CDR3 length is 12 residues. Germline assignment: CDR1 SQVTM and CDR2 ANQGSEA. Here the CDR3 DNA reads TGCAGCGCCGGTACAGGGGTCGATACGCAGTATTTT. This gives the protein CSAGTGVDTQYF.

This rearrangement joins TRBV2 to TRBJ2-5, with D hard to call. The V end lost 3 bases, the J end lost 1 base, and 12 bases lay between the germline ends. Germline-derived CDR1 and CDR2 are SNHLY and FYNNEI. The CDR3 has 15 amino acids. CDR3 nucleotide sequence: TGTGCCAGCAGTGATACCCTTGGCCTCCAAGAGACCCAGTACTTC. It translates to CASSDTLGLQETQYF.

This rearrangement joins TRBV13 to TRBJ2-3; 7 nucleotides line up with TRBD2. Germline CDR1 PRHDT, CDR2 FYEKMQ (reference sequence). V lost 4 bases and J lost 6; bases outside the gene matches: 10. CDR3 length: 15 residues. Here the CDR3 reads CASSSSPGGKDTQYF. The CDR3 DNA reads TGTGCCAGCAGCTCGTCTCCGGGGGGTAAGGATACGCAGTATTTT.

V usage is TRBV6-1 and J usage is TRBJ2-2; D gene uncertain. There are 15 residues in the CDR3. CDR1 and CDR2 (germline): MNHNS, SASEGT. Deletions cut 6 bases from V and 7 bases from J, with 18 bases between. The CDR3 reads CASSPHSSSFGELFF. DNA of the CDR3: TGTGCCAGCAGCCCACACTCGTCAAGTTTCGGGGAGCTGTTTTTT.

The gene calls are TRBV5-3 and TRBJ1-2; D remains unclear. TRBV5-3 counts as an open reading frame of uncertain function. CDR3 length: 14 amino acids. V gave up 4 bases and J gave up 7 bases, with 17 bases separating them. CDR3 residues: CARSRGPEFGGYTF. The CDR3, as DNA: TGTGCCAGAAGCCGGGGTCCTGAATTTGGTGGCTACACCTTC.

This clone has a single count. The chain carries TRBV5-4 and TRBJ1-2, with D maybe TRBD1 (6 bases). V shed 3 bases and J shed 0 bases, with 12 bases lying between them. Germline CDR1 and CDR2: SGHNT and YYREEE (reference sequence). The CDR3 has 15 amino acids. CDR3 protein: CASSYPDRSNYGYTF. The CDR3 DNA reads TGTGCCAGCAGCTACCCAGACAGGTCTAACTATGGCTACACCTTC.

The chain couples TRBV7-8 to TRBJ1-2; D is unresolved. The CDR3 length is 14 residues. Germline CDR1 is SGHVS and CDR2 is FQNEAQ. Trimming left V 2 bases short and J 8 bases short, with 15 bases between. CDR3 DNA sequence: TGTGCCAGCAGCTTAATTAACGAAGGGCACGGCTACACCTTC. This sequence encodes CASSLINEGHGYTF.

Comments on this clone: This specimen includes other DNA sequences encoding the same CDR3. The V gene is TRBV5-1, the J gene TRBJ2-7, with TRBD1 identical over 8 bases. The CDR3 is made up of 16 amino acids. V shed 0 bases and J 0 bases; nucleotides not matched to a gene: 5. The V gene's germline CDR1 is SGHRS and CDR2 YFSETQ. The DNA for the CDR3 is TGCGCCAGCAGCTTGGTCGCAGGGGGCATCTCCTACGAGCAGTACTTC. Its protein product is CASSLVAGGISYEQYF.

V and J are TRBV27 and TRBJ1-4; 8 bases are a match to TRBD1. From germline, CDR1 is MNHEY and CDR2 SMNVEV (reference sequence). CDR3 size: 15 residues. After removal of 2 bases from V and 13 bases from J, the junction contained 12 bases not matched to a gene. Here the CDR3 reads CASSLAARGQEALFF. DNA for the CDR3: TGTGCCAGCAGTTTAGCGGCCAGGGGGCAGGAGGCACTGTTTTTT.

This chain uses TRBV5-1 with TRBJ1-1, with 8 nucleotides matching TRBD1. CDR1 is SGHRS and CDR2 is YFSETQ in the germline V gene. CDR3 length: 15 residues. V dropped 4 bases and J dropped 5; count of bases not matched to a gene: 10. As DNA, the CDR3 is TGCGCCAGCAGCCCAGGACAGGGCCGGGGAACTGAAGCTTTCTTT. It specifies CASSPGQGRGTEAFF.

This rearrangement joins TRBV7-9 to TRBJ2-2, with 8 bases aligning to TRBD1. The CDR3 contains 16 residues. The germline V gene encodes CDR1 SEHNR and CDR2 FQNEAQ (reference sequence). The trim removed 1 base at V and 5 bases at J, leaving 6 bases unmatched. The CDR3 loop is CASSLGGTGTTGELFF. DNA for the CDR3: TGTGCCAGCAGCTTAGGGGGGACAGGTACAACCGGGGAGCTGTTTTTT.

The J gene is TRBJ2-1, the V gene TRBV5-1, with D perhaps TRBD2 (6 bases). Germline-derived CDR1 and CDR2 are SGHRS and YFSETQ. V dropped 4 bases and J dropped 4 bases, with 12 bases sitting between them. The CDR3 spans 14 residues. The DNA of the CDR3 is TGCGCCAGCAGCCTAGGGACTGTATACAATGAGCAGTTCTTC. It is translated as CASSLGTVYNEQFF.

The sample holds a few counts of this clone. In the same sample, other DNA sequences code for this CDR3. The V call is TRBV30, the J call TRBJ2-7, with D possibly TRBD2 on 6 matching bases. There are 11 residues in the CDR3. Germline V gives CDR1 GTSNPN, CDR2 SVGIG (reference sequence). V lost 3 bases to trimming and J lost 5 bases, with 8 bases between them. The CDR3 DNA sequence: TGTGCCTGGAGCCCGGGGGACGAGCAGTACTTC. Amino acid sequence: CAWSPGDEQYF.